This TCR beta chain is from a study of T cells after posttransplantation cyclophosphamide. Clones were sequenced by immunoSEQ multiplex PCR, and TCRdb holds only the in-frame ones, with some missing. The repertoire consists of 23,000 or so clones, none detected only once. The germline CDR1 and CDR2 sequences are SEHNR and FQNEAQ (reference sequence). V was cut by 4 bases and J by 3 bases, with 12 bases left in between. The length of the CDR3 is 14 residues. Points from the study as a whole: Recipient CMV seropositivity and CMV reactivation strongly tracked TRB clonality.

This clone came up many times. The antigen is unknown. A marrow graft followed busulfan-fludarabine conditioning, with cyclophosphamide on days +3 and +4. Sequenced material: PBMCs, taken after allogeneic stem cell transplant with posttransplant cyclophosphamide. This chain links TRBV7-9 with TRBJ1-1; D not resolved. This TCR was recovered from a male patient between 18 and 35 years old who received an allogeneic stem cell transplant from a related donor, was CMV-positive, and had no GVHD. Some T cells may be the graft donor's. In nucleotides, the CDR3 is TGTGCCAGCAGCTCGCCCGGGGTCCACACTGAAGCTTTCTTT. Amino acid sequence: CASSSPGVHTEAFF.